This TCR beta chain is from a study of T cells expressing NK-cell markers (dated by TCRdb to 2018 to 2020). With respect to the entire study: TCR beta-chain repertoires were profiled in sorted CD3+CD56+NKG2C+, CD3+CD56+NKG2C- and CD3+CD56-NKG2C+ T-cell subsets from several donors. Among the eight sequenced donors, only one was HCMV-seronegative, while the other seven were HCMV-seropositive. Randomly selected healthy volunteers, three men and five women, were used as the eight sequenced donors. The libraries were sequenced on Illumina HiSeq 2000/2500, MiSeq or NextSeq, producing 2 x 150 bp reads.

The listed sequencing device is Illumina HiSeq 2000. 5'RACE template switching, by which a universal primer site and unique molecular identifiers were added, was used to make TCR beta cDNA libraries. Priming for cDNA synthesis came from the TCR beta constant segment, and two successive PCR amplification steps followed. In the original analysis: Reads were demultiplexed and grouped by UMI with MIGEC, and clonotypes were assembled and quantified with MiTCR. To exclude erroneous sequences, any TCR cDNA sequence not supported by at least two reads was discarded. The tcR package was used for downstream repertoire analysis, with clonotypes matched between fractions based on CDR3 nucleotide sequence plus V segment. VDJmatch was used to annotate antigen specificity against VDJdb, with one amino acid substitution in CDR3 allowed. TCRdb reprocessed the reads, reporting each CDR3 protein sequence once and no DNA. TCRdb, rather than the study authors, made the V and J calls. The sample's records list 550,000 to 600,000 distinct CDR3 sequences. Of the sample, approximately 4% is held by the ten largest clones.

Spanning cysteine to phenylalanine, the CDR3 consists of 15 amino acids. Only the protein is available. CDR1 and CDR2 are read off the germline V gene as SQVTM and ANQGSEA. A commercial ELISA kit detecting HCMV-specific IgG in serum was used to determine HCMV serostatus. Peripheral blood mononuclear cells were isolated from blood by Ficoll density gradient centrifugation. As concerns this clonotype: Its cognate antigen has yet to be identified.

Results the study describes overall, beyond this receptor: For 6 or 7 donors, the dominant CD3+CD56+NKG2C+ clonotypes were among the top 10 CD8+ clonotypes and accounted for about 1.0-7.5% of CD8+ T cells. It remained unclear whether the expanded NKG2C-expressing T cell clones were specific for HCMV antigens. Those dominant clonotypes were again the most abundant among CD3+CD56-NKG2C+ cells in a handful of donors, at about 28.3-60.1%.

The sequence derives from a man younger than 30 in good health. Donor details come from another sample of the same person, matched by shared clones. The chain couples TRBV29-1 to TRBJ2-2; TCRdb's D call, TRBD2, is unchecked because there is no DNA. The sample was blood T cells: a sorted CD56 or NKG2C T cell subset, CD4+ or CD8+ T cells, or bulk PBMC T cells (not recorded which). The CDR3 region has the sequence CSVSGGIKNTGELFF.